These 27 T cell receptor beta chains were sequenced from one sample in a study of OX40 agonist ivuxolimab in advanced cancers. Assay used: immunoSEQ multiplex PCR; TCRdb lists only in-frame clones, some missing. The repertoire consists of some 86,000 clones, with 85% to 90% occurring once and the leading ten covering 6% to 8%. This specimen was CD4+ or CD8+ T cells sorted from blood, taken in a trial of the OX40 agonist ivuxolimab. All receptors come from an adult with an advanced solid tumor such as melanoma, head and neck, liver or kidney cancer.

The rearrangement links TRBV2 to TRBJ2-5; D is undetermined. Germline-derived CDR1 and CDR2 are SNHLY and FYNNEI. The CDR3 loop spans 11 amino acids. V lost 8 bases to trimming and J lost 5 bases, with 9 bases between them. The CDR3, as DNA: TGTGCCAGCGGGTCGGCGGAGACCCAGTACTTC. Its translation: CASGSAETQYF.

A word on this clone: The sample contains more than one DNA sequence encoding this CDR3. The rearrangement uses TRBV19 and TRBJ2-1, with 12 nucleotides matching TRBD2. CDR3 length equals 14 residues. V lost 8 bases to trimming and J lost 4 bases; unmatched junction nucleotides: 3. From germline, CDR1 is LNHDA and CDR2 SQIVND (reference sequence). CDR3 bases: TGTGCCAGTTCAGGGACTAGCGGGTACAATGAGCAGTTCTTC. Its translation: CASSGTSGYNEQFF.

V and J are TRBV19 and TRBJ1-2; D is uncertain. The CDR3 length is 13 residues. The ends were cut back, 3 bases at V and 5 bases at J, with 10 bases in the middle. Looked up from germline, CDR1 is LNHDA and CDR2 is SQIVND (reference sequence). CDR3 in DNA: TGTGCCAGTAGTATCGACGGAAGTTATGGCTACACCTTC. Translating it yields CASSIDGSYGYTF.

The V gene is TRBV30, the J gene TRBJ2-3; D not certain. V lost 5 bases, J lost 0 bases, and 12 bases lay in between. Germline V gene sequence: CDR1 GTSNPN, CDR2 SVGIG (reference sequence). CDR3 size: 14 residues. The CDR3 spells CAWGSGGSTDTQYF. CDR3 sequence (DNA): TGTGCCTGGGGGTCCGGCGGCAGCACAGATACGCAGTATTTT. Combining the CDR3 with reference TRBV30 and TRBJ2-3 gives the whole variable domain SQTIHQWPATLVQPVGSPLSLECTVEGTSNPNLYWYRQAAGRGLQLLFYSVGIGQISSEVPQNLSASRPQDRQFILSSKKLLLSDSGFYLCAWGSGGSTDTQYFGPGTRLTVL.

This sequence joins TRBV20-1 and TRBJ2-1; D gene uncertain. The V end was cut by 7 bases, the J end by 4 bases, with 8 bases between. Germline lookup yields CDR1 DFQATT and CDR2 SNEGSKA (reference sequence). The CDR3 covers 11 residues. CDR3 residues: CSVGQYNEQFF. The CDR3 bases are TGCAGTGTAGGGCAGTACAATGAGCAGTTCTTC.

This clone has only one observation. The chain carries TRBV27 and TRBJ1-5, with 7 bases matching TRBD1. Germline CDR1 MNHEY, CDR2 SMNVEV (reference sequence). V lost 6 bases, J lost 5 bases, and 7 bases stayed unmatched. This CDR3 has 14 amino acids. Here the CDR3 DNA reads TGTGCCAGCAGGCCCGGGACAGCTTATCAGCCCCAGCATTTT. Protein sequence: CASRPGTAYQPQHF.

The CDR3 bases are TGTGCCTGGAGTGTACTGGATACGCAGTATTTT. It is translated as CAWSVLDTQYF. The gene calls are TRBV30 and TRBJ2-3; D not certain. Trimming removed 0 bases at V and 6 bases at J, with 4 bases between. Germline CDR1 GTSNPN, CDR2 SVGIG (reference sequence). This CDR3 spans 11 amino acids. The full variable domain, with the rest looked up from reference TRBV30 and TRBJ2-3, is SQTIHQWPATLVQPVGSPLSLECTVEGTSNPNLYWYRQAAGRGLQLLFYSVGIGQISSEVPQNLSASRPQDRQFILSSKKLLLSDSGFYLCAWSVLDTQYFGPGTRLTVL.

The chain uses TRBV5-1 and TRBJ1-3; unclear D gene. The CDR3 sequence is 13 residues long. Germline V lookup: CDR1 SGHRS, CDR2 YFSETQ. Trimming pared 0 bases from V and 0 bases from J, leaving 1 base between. DNA for the CDR3: TGCGCCAGCAGCTTGGCCTCTGGAAACACCATATATTTT. It yields the protein CASSLASGNTIYF.

This chain connects TRBV5-6 to TRBJ1-6; no definite D call. The CDR3 length is 13 residues. Germline V CDR1 and CDR2: SGHDT, YYEEEE. V was pared by 4 bases and J by 14 bases, with 16 bases between. The CDR3 DNA is TGTGCCAGCAGCCGAGAGGAGGGCGGGACCCTCCACTTT. Translation gives CASSREEGGTLHF.

V usage is TRBV4-3 and J usage is TRBJ2-1; D uncertain. CDR1 is LGHNA and CDR2 is YSLEER in the germline V gene. CDR3 length: 14 residues. V lost 4 bases to trimming and J lost 1 base, with 8 bases between them. In DNA form, the CDR3 reads TGCGCCAGCAGCCTTCTGGTTTCCTACAATGAGCAGTTCTTC. This encodes CASSLLVSYNEQFF.

The rearrangement uses TRBV2 and TRBJ1-2; perhaps TRBD1 as D (6 bases). The CDR3 spans 19 residues. CDR1 is SNHLY and CDR2 is FYNNEI in the germline V gene. Trimming took 2 bases from V and 0 from J, leaving 22 bases between them. In nucleotides, the CDR3 is TGTGCCAGCAGTGAAACAGGGTCTATGCCTCTCCTAACTAACTATGGCTACACCTTC. Translation: CASSETGSMPLLTNYGYTF.

This chain's CDR3 is CASSDGAYYEQYF. The CDR3 nucleotides read TGTGCCAGCAGCGACGGCGCTTACTACGAGCAGTACTTC. V gene TRBV6-6 combines with J gene TRBJ2-7; the D is unclear. Trimming left V 6 bases short and J 3 bases short, with 12 bases between. CDR1 is MNHNY, CDR2 SVGAGI, per germline (reference sequence). The CDR3 sequence is 13 residues long.

The J gene is TRBJ1-1, the V gene TRBV5-1; D is undetermined. V was pared by 4 bases and J by 3 bases, with 10 bases between. Germline CDR1 SGHRS, CDR2 YFSETQ. CDR3 size: 13 residues. The CDR3 region is CASSPHPDTEAFF. In DNA form, the CDR3 reads TGCGCCAGCAGCCCCCACCCGGACACTGAAGCTTTCTTT.

This chain connects TRBV18 to TRBJ2-5; TRBD1 matches 11 bases. Germline CDR1 is KGHSH and CDR2 is LQKENI. V lost 8 bases and J lost 4; bases outside the gene matches: 3. CDR3 size: 13 residues. In nucleotides, the CDR3 is TGTGCCAGCCTGGGACAGGGGGTAGAGACCCAGTACTTC. It encodes CASLGQGVETQYF.

J is TRBJ1-2 and V is TRBV7-2; 10 bases match TRBD1. Trimming removed 5 bases from V and 5 bases from J; junction bases left unmatched: 5. Germline V lookup: CDR1 SGHTA, CDR2 FQGNSA. This CDR3 has 14 amino acids. The CDR3 reads CASSTRQGAYGYTF. The CDR3 bases are TGTGCCAGCAGCACCCGACAGGGGGCTTATGGCTACACCTTC.

DNA for the CDR3: TGCGCCAGCAGCTTGGTGGGACAGGGGTTGGGCACTGAAGCTTTCTTT. Amino acid sequence: CASSLVGQGLGTEAFF. The genes are TRBV5-1 and TRBJ1-1; TRBD1 agrees at 10 bases. There are 16 residues in the CDR3. V lost 0 bases, J lost 4 bases, and 6 bases stayed unmatched. CDR1 SGHRS and CDR2 YFSETQ come from the germline V gene.

This sequence joins TRBV5-4 and TRBJ2-3; 11 nucleotides line up with TRBD2. The V gene's germline CDR1 is SGHNT and CDR2 YYREEE (reference sequence). The CDR3 covers 16 residues. Germline trimming cut 4 bases from V and 3 bases from J; bases unmatched to any gene: 7. Here the CDR3 reads CASSLSLAGATDTQYF. The CDR3 nucleotides read TGTGCCAGCAGCCTCTCACTAGCGGGAGCGACAGATACGCAGTATTTT.

The V and J genes are TRBV7-2 and TRBJ2-5; 8 positions match TRBD1. V dropped 4 bases and J dropped 5; count of bases not matched to a gene: 3. The CDR3 runs to 13 residues. CDR1 is SGHTA and CDR2 is FQGNSA in the germline V gene. CDR3 residues: CASSSGGAETQYF. In DNA, the CDR3 is TGTGCCAGCAGCTCAGGGGGCGCGGAGACCCAGTACTTC.

This rearrangement joins TRBV12-5 to TRBJ2-5; D remains unclear. V was shortened by 5 bases and J by 1 base, with 11 bases between the two germline ends. The CDR3 sequence is 14 residues long. The germline gives CDR1 LGHNT, CDR2 FRNRAP. The CDR3 loop is CASGPPVPQETQYF. The CDR3 coding sequence is TGTGCTAGTGGTCCGCCCGTCCCCCAAGAGACCCAGTACTTC.

The rearrangement uses TRBV6-1 and TRBJ2-6, with D possibly being TRBD1 (6 bases). The V gene's germline CDR1 is MNHNS and CDR2 SASEGT. The V gene lost 4 bases and the J gene lost 2 bases, with 12 bases spanning the gap. The CDR3 spans 16 residues. The CDR3 is CASSAQGQAGANVLTF. For the CDR3, the DNA is TGTGCCAGCAGTGCCCAGGGGCAGGCTGGGGCCAACGTCCTGACTTTC.

The chain recombines TRBV11-2 with TRBJ2-3; D unresolved. CDR3 size: 16 residues. V was shortened by 3 bases and J by 0 bases, with 13 bases between the two germline ends. Germline V CDR1 and CDR2: SGHAT, FQNNGV. CDR3: CASSFTSRPSTDTQYF. The CDR3 bases are TGTGCCAGCAGCTTCACCAGTCGCCCAAGCACAGATACGCAGTATTTT.

This clone was seen only a few times. The gene calls are TRBV5-6 and TRBJ1-6; unclear D gene. The CDR3 is made up of 14 amino acids. V lost 2 bases, J lost 7 bases, and 10 bases lay in between. CDR1 and CDR2 (germline): SGHDT, YYEEEE. CDR3 residues: CASSLVGYNSPLHF. CDR3 coding DNA: TGTGCCAGCAGCTTAGTGGGGTACAATTCACCCCTCCACTTT.

This rearrangement joins TRBV5-1 to TRBJ2-7; the D gene is possibly TRBD2 (5 bases). There are 16 residues in the CDR3. CDR1 is SGHRS and CDR2 is YFSETQ in the germline V gene. V was clipped by 3 bases and J by 5 bases, with 21 bases between them. This CDR3 reads CASSWETETTTNEQYF. The CDR3 DNA follows: TGCGCCAGCAGCTGGGAGACCGAAACGACTACTAACGAGCAGTACTTC. The full variable domain, in which reference TRBV5-1 and TRBJ2-7 provide the parts outside the CDR3, is KAGVTQTPRYLIKTRGQQVTLSCSPISGHRSVSWYQQTPGQGLQFLFEYFSETQRNKGNFPGRFSGRQFSNSRSEMNVSTLELGDSALYLCASSWETETTTNEQYFGPGTRLTVT.

The rearrangement links TRBV18 to TRBJ2-2; TRBD1 is a possible D gene (6 bases). The CDR3 is made up of 16 amino acids. Germline assignment: CDR1 KGHSH and CDR2 LQKENI. V was cut by 0 bases and J by 1 base, with 9 bases left in between. CDR3 amino acids: CASSPPETGNTGELFF. Written as DNA, the CDR3 is TGTGCCAGCTCACCACCGGAGACAGGGAACACCGGGGAGCTGTTTTTT. Together with reference TRBV18 and TRBJ2-2, the CDR3 gives the full variable domain: NAGVMQNPRHLVRRRGQEARLRCSPMKGHSHVYWYRQLPEEGLKFMVYLQKENIIDESGMPKERFSAEFPKEGPSILRIQQVVRGDSAAYFCASSPPETGNTGELFFGEGSRLTVL.

This sequence joins TRBV15 and TRBJ2-5; D may be TRBD1 (6 bases). The DNA matches TRBJ2-7 better at its end, which makes the J call doubtful. The germline V gene encodes CDR1 LNHNV and CDR2 YYDKDF (reference sequence). This CDR3 contains 12 residues. The CDR3 DNA is TGTGCCACCAGTCCCAGGGGCCACGAGCAGTACTTC. Encoded protein: CATSPRGHEQYF.

This clone was found a few times. The chain employs TRBV19 and TRBJ2-3; 8 bases are shared with TRBD2. The length of the CDR3 is 15 residues. J was trimmed by 2 bases and V by 6 bases; bases with no gene match: 7. Germline CDR1 LNHDA, CDR2 SQIVND (reference sequence). The CDR3 is CASRKGLGLTDTQYF. In nucleotides, the CDR3 is TGTGCCAGTAGGAAGGGACTAGGCCTCACAGATACGCAGTATTTT.

This clone was seen a few times. This sequence joins TRBV10-1 and TRBJ1-1; D is unresolved. V was trimmed by 11 bases and J by 2 bases, leaving 12 bases between them. The germline V gene has CDR1 WNHNN and CDR2 SYGVQD (reference sequence). The CDR3 is 12 residues long. The CDR3 region has the DNA TGCGCCTTACTAGGGAGAAACACTGAAGCTTTCTTT. Translating it yields CALLGRNTEAFF.